These T cell receptor beta chains were read from a single sample in a study of vaccination effects on CD4 cells after COVID-19. No antigen has been identified for these receptors. TCRdb keeps only in-frame clones here, not all; method: immunoSEQ multiplex PCR. The sample holds tens of thousands of clones; more than 60% are singletons and the top ten take 15% to 20%. Source: CD4+ T cells from PBMCs cultured with SARS-CoV-2 spike peptides, taken before COVID-19 vaccination. These receptors all stem from a human donor who received a COVID-19 vaccine. Both conserved end residues are part of each CDR3. D genes are given only for firm matches. Expanded clones get a size class; other rows say once, few or many, or leave the size out.

J: TRBJ2-1
size: NA
V: TRBV27
length: 17
D: NA
DNA: TGTGCCAGCAGTTTATGGGGTAGCCCGAGCTCCTACAATGAGCAGTTCTTC
CDR3: CASSLWGSPSSYNEQFF

J: TRBJ2-3
size: NA
V: TRBV27
length: 22
D: TRBD2
DNA: TGTGCCAGCAGTTTTGCAGCGGGAGGGCCCGGTAGGCACAGACGAGGCACAGATACGCAGTATTTT
CDR3: CASSFAAGGPGRHRRGTDTQYF

J: TRBJ2-4
size: once
V: TRBV21-1
length: 12
D: NA
DNA: TGTGCCAGCAGCAAAGACGGGGGGCCTCAGTACTTC
CDR3: CASSKDGGPQYF

J: TRBJ2-3
size: NA
V: TRBV5-1
length: 14
D: NA
DNA: TGCGCCAGCAGCTTGGTGGACCGGACAGATACGCAGTATTTT
CDR3: CASSLVDRTDTQYF

J: TRBJ1-1
size: NA
V: TRBV13
length: 13
D: NA
DNA: TGTGCCAGCAGAAACAGGGCGAACACTGAAGCTTTCTTT
CDR3: CASRNRANTEAFF

J: TRBJ1-4
size: NA
V: TRBV7-6
length: 17
D: TRBD1
DNA: TGTGCCAGCAGCTTACTGTCCGGGACAGGGTCGGGAGAAAAACTGTTTTTT
CDR3: CASSLLSGTGSGEKLFF

J: TRBJ1-6
size: NA
V: TRBV6-6
length: 18
D: TRBD1
DNA: TGTGCCAGCAGTCACGAAAAGACAGGGCCGACCTATAATTCACCCCTCCACTTT
CDR3: CASSHEKTGPTYNSPLHF

J: TRBJ1-2
size: NA
V: TRBV10-3
length: 12
D: NA
DNA: TGTGCCATCAGTGAGACGGGCTATGGCTACACCTTC
CDR3: CAISETGYGYTF

J: TRBJ1-1
size: NA
V: TRBV6-5
length: 14
D: TRBD1
DNA: TGTGCCAGCAGCTCTACAGGGGTCAGCACTGAAGCTTTCTTT
CDR3: CASSSTGVSTEAFF

J: TRBJ1-5
size: NA
V: TRBV25-1
length: 16
D: NA
DNA: TGTGCCAGCAGCGCGCCCCAGGACTTGGGCAATCAGCCCCAGCATTTT
CDR3: CASSAPQDLGNQPQHF

J: TRBJ2-3
size: NA
V: TRBV2
length: 14
D: NA
DNA: TGTGCCAGCAGTGCCCAAGTGAGCACAGATACGCAGTATTTT
CDR3: CASSAQVSTDTQYF

J: TRBJ1-2
size: once
V: TRBV4-1
length: 14
D: NA
DNA: TGCGCCAGCAGCCCAGGGAAGGGGAACTATGGCTACACCTTC
CDR3: CASSPGKGNYGYTF

J: TRBJ2-5
size: NA
V: TRBV29-1
length: 14
D: TRBD2
DNA: TGCAGCGTTGCCACTAGCGGGACTCAAGAGACCCAGTACTTC
CDR3: CSVATSGTQETQYF

J: TRBJ1-2
size: NA
V: TRBV27
length: 15
D: NA
DNA: TGTGCCAGCAGTTTAAATACCGGGCGATCTTATGGCTACACCTTC
CDR3: CASSLNTGRSYGYTF

J: TRBJ2-1
size: NA
V: TRBV11-3
length: 18
D: TRBD2
DNA: TGTGCCAGCAGCTTATTACCAGGGCTTAGCGGGGGTCACAATGAGCAGTTCTTC
CDR3: CASSLLPGLSGGHNEQFF

J: TRBJ1-2
size: NA
V: TRBV25-1
length: 12
D: NA
DNA: TGTGCCAGCGGGGGGCCCCCCTATGGCTACACCTTC
CDR3: CASGGPPYGYTF

J: TRBJ1-1
size: NA
V: TRBV2
length: 13
D: NA
DNA: TGTGCCAGCAGTGTGGGGGGGTACACTGAAGCTTTCTTT
CDR3: CASSVGGYTEAFF

J: TRBJ2-1
size: NA
V: TRBV19
length: 15
D: NA
DNA: TGTGCCAGTAGGCTCGACAGGAGCTCCTACAATGAGCAGTTCTTC
CDR3: CASRLDRSSYNEQFF

J: TRBJ1-2
size: NA
V: TRBV19
length: 15
D: NA
DNA: TGTGCCAGTAGTATGCTCGACAGGCCAGGGGAGGGCTACACCTTC
CDR3: CASSMLDRPGEGYTF

J: TRBJ1-5
size: NA
V: TRBV21-1
length: 16
D: NA
DNA: TGTGCCAGCAGCAAAGGTGCCAGCATCCACAATCAGCCCCAGCATTTT
CDR3: CASSKGASIHNQPQHF

J: TRBJ2-3
size: NA
V: TRBV15
length: 16
D: TRBD1
DNA: TGTGCCACCAGACCTAGGACAGGGATTAGCACAGATACGCAGTATTTT
CDR3: CATRPRTGISTDTQYF

J: TRBJ1-1
size: once
V: TRBV19
length: 13
D: NA
DNA: TGTGCCAGTAACGCGGGGGCGGGCACTGAAGCTTTCTTT
CDR3: CASNAGAGTEAFF

J: TRBJ1-4
size: NA
V: TRBV4-2
length: 15
D: NA
DNA: TGTGCCAGCAGCCAAGAACGGGGGACTGGGGAAAAACTGTTTTTT
CDR3: CASSQERGTGEKLFF

J: TRBJ1-4
size: NA
V: TRBV9
length: 14
D: TRBD1
DNA: TGTGCCAGCAGCGTGGGACAGGGTGGGGAAAAACTGTTTTTT
CDR3: CASSVGQGGEKLFF

J: TRBJ1-2
size: NA
V: TRBV5-4
length: 14
D: TRBD1
DNA: TGTGCCAGCACCAGGGGACAGGGGGCTAGTGGCTACACCTTC
CDR3: CASTRGQGASGYTF

J: TRBJ2-5
size: NA
V: TRBV7-9
length: 15
D: NA
DNA: TGTGCCAGCAGCCCAAGGTGGGCAGGCCAAGAGACCCAGTACTTC
CDR3: CASSPRWAGQETQYF

J: TRBJ2-3
size: NA
V: TRBV9
length: 17
D: TRBD2
DNA: TGTGCCAGCAGCGTAGGTCCTAGCGGGGTAATCACAGATACGCAGTATTTT
CDR3: CASSVGPSGVITDTQYF

J: TRBJ2-1
size: NA
V: TRBV3-1/TRBV3-2
length: 18
D: NA
DNA: TGTGCCAGCAGCCCTATTGGACTAACCCCGAGCCCCTACAATGAGCAGTTCTTC
CDR3: CASSPIGLTPSPYNEQFF

J: TRBJ1-1
size: few
V: TRBV7-3
length: 13
D: NA
DNA: TGTGCCAGCAGCTTTTCCCCGAACACTGAAGCTTTCTTT
CDR3: CASSFSPNTEAFF

J: TRBJ2-3
size: NA
V: TRBV6-2/TRBV6-3
length: 17
D: TRBD2
DNA: TGTGCCAGCAGTTACCAACTCACCAGCGGGGTGTGGGATACGCAGTATTTT
CDR3: CASSYQLTSGVWDTQYF

J: TRBJ2-7
size: NA
V: TRBV5-5
length: 12
D: NA
DNA: TGTGCCAGCAGGCGGGACATCTACGAGCAGTACTTC
CDR3: CASRRDIYEQYF

J: TRBJ2-5
size: NA
V: TRBV29-1
length: 13
D: TRBD1
DNA: TGCAGCCTCGGACAGGGGGCTCGAGAGACCCAGTACTTC
CDR3: CSLGQGARETQYF

J: TRBJ1-2
size: NA
V: TRBV19
length: 16
D: NA
DNA: TGTGCCAGTAGTATCCCAGGGCGCCAACCTAACTATGGCTACACCTTC
CDR3: CASSIPGRQPNYGYTF

J: TRBJ1-5
size: NA
V: TRBV6-2/TRBV6-3
length: 13
D: NA
DNA: TGTGCCAGCAGTTACACCTCCCGACAGCCCCAGCATTTT
CDR3: CASSYTSRQPQHF

J: TRBJ1-1
size: NA
V: TRBV6-5
length: 14
D: NA
DNA: TGTGCCAGCAGCCGCCGGAGAGGGAGCACTGAAGCTTTCTTT
CDR3: CASSRRRGSTEAFF

J: TRBJ1-5
size: NA
V: TRBV6-2/TRBV6-3
length: 14
D: NA
DNA: TGTGCCAGCAGTTACGGCACAGGACTTCAGCCCCAGCATTTT
CDR3: CASSYGTGLQPQHF

J: TRBJ1-3
size: few
V: TRBV7-2
length: 16
D: NA
DNA: TGTGCCAGCAGCAACGAAGGCTGGGGGAGAGGAAACACCATATATTTT
CDR3: CASSNEGWGRGNTIYF

J: TRBJ2-2
size: NA
V: TRBV18
length: 13
D: NA
DNA: TGTGCCAGCTCCAACCGGGACACCGGGGAGCTGTTTTTT
CDR3: CASSNRDTGELFF

J: TRBJ2-2
size: NA
V: TRBV30
length: 17
D: TRBD2
DNA: TGTGCCTGGAGTGTACTCGGCGGGAGTCCGAACACCGGGGAGCTGTTTTTT
CDR3: CAWSVLGGSPNTGELFF

J: TRBJ1-6
size: NA
V: TRBV5-1
length: 14
D: NA
DNA: TGCGCCAGCAGCCGACAGCAAAATAATTCACCCCTCCACTTT
CDR3: CASSRQQNNSPLHF

J: TRBJ2-1
size: few
V: TRBV5-4
length: 13
D: TRBD1
DNA: TGTGCCAGCAGCTCGGCAAGGGGGCATGAGCAGTTCTTC
CDR3: CASSSARGHEQFF